This T cell receptor beta chain was found in a study of blood T cell repertoires in COVID-19. Study information: COVID-19 samples collected from the United States, Italy and Spain covered acute and convalescent phases. Nucleic acid was either cDNA or gDNA, and it came from T cells, B-cell-depleted T cells, or PBMCs.

The CDR3 loop spans 13 amino acids. V was clipped by 4 bases and J by 0 bases, with 7 bases between them. The germline V gene has CDR1 SGHRS and CDR2 YFSETQ. This clone was counted a single time. The authors' processing: Estimation of nucleated cell counts was performed using reference gene primer amplification. Sequencing used immunoSEQ multiplex PCR; TCRdb keeps in-frame clones, though not all of them. Clone size and V and J calls were adopted from that table, with D and trimming inferred from the DNA. This repertoire shows around 64,000 clones, about 83% found once; its top ten account for more than 15%.

This TCR was sampled from an elderly woman with acute or convalescent COVID-19. The rearrangement uses TRBV5-1 and TRBJ1-1; D uncertain. The sequencing input was peripheral blood. For the CDR3, the DNA is TGCGCCAGCAGCCCGGACTTGAACACTGAAGCTTTCTTT. It codes for CASSPDLNTEAFF.